The rows below give T cell receptor beta chains drawn from one sample of a study of blood T cell repertoires in COVID-19. Data came from immunoSEQ multiplex PCR; TCRdb stores just in-frame clones and leaves some out. The repertoire has fewer than 200,000 clones, about 87% of them found once; the top ten carry around 24%. The sample consisted of peripheral blood. Every receptor here comes from a man in his 60s with acute or convalescent COVID-19. CDR3s include the opening cysteine and the closing phenylalanine or tryptophan. D genes are given only for firm matches. Part of the rows lack a size; the others show once, few, many or a class for expanded clones.

v_call,d_call,clone_size,j_call,cdr3_aa,cdr3_nt
TRBV7-6,TRBD1,NA,TRBJ1-1,CASSLDPDRGTEAFF,TGTGCCAGCAGCTTAGACCCGGACAGGGGCACTGAAGCTTTCTTT
TRBV30,NA,NA,TRBJ1-1,CAWSVSRGTEAFF,TGTGCCTGGAGTGTAAGTCGCGGCACTGAAGCTTTCTTT
TRBV7-3,NA,NA,TRBJ2-3,CASSSGTDTQYF,TGTGCCAGCAGCTCGGGAACAGATACGCAGTATTTT
TRBV11-2,NA,once,TRBJ1-1,CASSSRMNTEAFF,TGTGCCAGCAGCTCCAGGATGAACACTGAAGCTTTCTTT
TRBV19,TRBD1,NA,TRBJ2-2,CASSITGGYGELFF,TGTGCCAGTAGTATCACAGGGGGCTACGGGGAGCTGTTTTTT
TRBV20-1,NA,NA,TRBJ1-2,CSASPSGGRYNYGYTF,TGCAGTGCTAGTCCTAGTGGAGGACGGTATAACTATGGCTACACCTTC
TRBV15,TRBD1,NA,TRBJ1-4,CATSRTTGVDEKLFF,TGTGCCACCAGCAGGACGACAGGGGTCGACGAAAAACTGTTTTTT
TRBV28,NA,NA,TRBJ1-2,CASSLFLRAGWGYTF,TGTGCCAGCAGTTTATTCTTAAGGGCAGGGTGGGGCTACACCTTC
TRBV7-8,TRBD1,NA,TRBJ2-1,CASSLEAGGNEQFF,TGTGCCAGCAGCTTAGAAGCAGGGGGCAATGAGCAGTTCTTC
TRBV4-1,NA,NA,TRBJ1-2,CASSQENKNYGYTF,TGCGCCAGCAGCCAAGAAAACAAGAACTATGGCTACACCTTC
TRBV7-2,TRBD2,NA,TRBJ2-3,CASSLAQRGGASTDTQYF,TGTGCCAGCAGCTTAGCTCAACGCGGGGGGGCAAGCACAGATACGCAGTATTTT
TRBV12-3/TRBV12-4,TRBD1,NA,TRBJ2-3,CASSRTGGDTQYF,TGTGCCAGCAGTCGGACAGGGGGCGATACGCAGTATTTT
TRBV12-3/TRBV12-4,TRBD1,NA,TRBJ1-4,CASRGTGGGKLFF,TGTGCCAGCAGGGGGACAGGGGGCGGGAAACTGTTTTTT
TRBV19,NA,NA,TRBJ2-2,CASSNPTGGLSGTGELFF,TGTGCCAGTAGTAACCCGACAGGAGGCCTTTCTGGAACCGGGGAGCTGTTTTTT
TRBV6-1,NA,NA,TRBJ1-5,CASNQLDSNQPQHF,TGTGCCAGCAACCAGCTAGATAGCAATCAGCCCCAGCATTTT
TRBV12-3/TRBV12-4,NA,NA,TRBJ2-5,CASSFSLIGTQYF,TGTGCCAGCAGTTTCTCCCTCATCGGGACCCAGTACTTC
TRBV5-1,NA,NA,TRBJ1-5,CASSPGDYSNQPQHF,TGCGCCAGCAGCCCCGGGGATTATAGCAATCAGCCCCAGCATTTT
TRBV18,NA,NA,TRBJ1-1,CASSPPGREDTEAFF,TGTGCCAGCTCACCACCGGGGAGGGAGGACACTGAAGCTTTCTTT
TRBV19,NA,few,TRBJ1-2,CASSLTSNYGYTF,TGTGCCAGTAGTTTGACATCTAACTATGGCTACACCTTC